Listed below are T cell receptor beta chains from one sample, sequenced in a study of beta chain features in type 1 diabetes. Assay: immunoSEQ multiplex PCR; the TCRdb copy retains only in-frame clones and omits some. The sample lists a few hundred thousand clones, 25% to 35% occurring once. The specimen was naive CD4+ T cells from blood. Receptors originate from a man aged 18 to 29 in good health. Each CDR3 is given with its conserved first and last residue. The D gene is left open where the match is weak. Clone sizes are given selectively: once, few, many, or a class where the clone is expanded.

V gene	D gene	CDR3 length	clone size	J gene	CDR3 DNA	CDR3 protein
TRBV4-1	-	11	few	TRBJ2-1	TGCGCCAGCAGCCTCTACAATGAGCAGTTCTTC	CASSLYNEQFF
TRBV6-5	TRBD1	13	-	TRBJ2-7	TGTGCCAGCACCGACAGGGTCTCCCACGAGCAGTACTTC	CASTDRVSHEQYF
TRBV9	-	16	-	TRBJ2-1	TGTGCCAGCAGCGTAGGGGGAAGTCGATTGGAGGATGAGCAGTTCTTC	CASSVGGSRLEDEQFF
TRBV29-1	-	12	-	TRBJ2-3	TGCAGCGTTGACAGGGGTACAGATACGCAGTATTTT	CSVDRGTDTQYF
TRBV5-4	TRBD2	15	once	TRBJ2-3	TGTGCCAGCAGCTTGTCACTAGCGGGAACAGATACGCAGTATTTT	CASSLSLAGTDTQYF
TRBV7-9	TRBD1	12	-	TRBJ1-2	TGTGCCAGCAGCTTGGGACAGGGGGACCACACCTTC	CASSLGQGDHTF
TRBV30	-	13	-	TRBJ1-1	TGTGCCTGGAGTCGGGTAATGGCGGCTGAAGCTTTCTTT	CAWSRVMAAEAFF
TRBV7-9	-	14	few	TRBJ1-2	TGTGCCAGCAGCCTGGCCGCTGTCCTGTATGGCTACACCTTC	CASSLAAVLYGYTF
TRBV7-9	-	10	-	TRBJ1-1	TGTGCCAGCGAGGACACTGAAGCTTTCTTT	CASEDTEAFF
TRBV6-5	TRBD2	12	few	TRBJ2-7	TGTGCCAGCAAGGGACTAGGCTACGAGCAGTACTTC	CASKGLGYEQYF
TRBV30	-	15	-	TRBJ2-5	TGTGCCTGGAGTGAGGGACTTAGATCAGGGGAGACCCAGTACTTC	CAWSEGLRSGETQYF
TRBV25-1	TRBD1	15	few	TRBJ2-7	TGTGCCAGCAGTGAATTAGGACAGGGAACTTACGAGCAGTACTTC	CASSELGQGTYEQYF
TRBV28	TRBD1	14	-	TRBJ2-7	TGTGCCAGCAGCACCACAGGGGGCGGCTACGAGCAGTACTTC	CASSTTGGGYEQYF
TRBV29-1	-	13	-	TRBJ1-1	TGCAGCGTTGACAGGGACCAGAGCACTGAAGCTTTCTTT	CSVDRDQSTEAFF
TRBV7-9	-	15	-	TRBJ2-1	TGTGCCAGCAGCTTAGCGCCTAGAGGTATCAATGAGCAGTTCTTC	CASSLAPRGINEQFF
TRBV7-2	TRBD2	14	-	TRBJ2-1	TGTGCCAGCAGCTTAGTAGCGGGAGGTCTTGAGCAGTTCTTC	CASSLVAGGLEQFF
TRBV25-1	-	15	-	TRBJ2-3	TGTGCCAGCATTTCCGGATGGGGACGGACAGATACGCAGTATTTT	CASISGWGRTDTQYF
TRBV14	-	13	-	TRBJ1-4	TGTGCCAGCAGCCAAGAATTAGAGGGAAAACTGTTTTTT	CASSQELEGKLFF
TRBV15	-	13	-	TRBJ2-7	TGTGCCACCAGCAGAGATCGACAATACGAGCAGTACTTC	CATSRDRQYEQYF
TRBV6-1	TRBD2	14	-	TRBJ2-3	TGTGCCAGCATCCCTGGGGGGGATTTAGATACGCAGTATTTT	CASIPGGDLDTQYF
TRBV14	TRBD2	16	-	TRBJ2-5	TGTGCCAGCAGCCAAGTATGGCTAGCGGATCAAGAGACCCAGTACTTC	CASSQVWLADQETQYF
TRBV10-3	-	13	-	TRBJ2-1	TGTGCCATCAGTGACGGTTCGTACAATGAGCAGTTCTTC	CAISDGSYNEQFF
TRBV5-6	-	15	-	TRBJ1-2	TGTGCCAGCAGCTTGGTAGCCCAGGGGCCCTATGGCTACACCTTC	CASSLVAQGPYGYTF
TRBV30	-	17	-	TRBJ2-3	TGTGCCTGGAGTGGCCCCCGTGTGGACTCTAGCACAGATACGCAGTATTTT	CAWSGPRVDSSTDTQYF
TRBV29-1	TRBD2	15	-	TRBJ2-1	TGCAGCGTTGAATCCAGCGGGGGATTAATGAAGGAGCAGTTCTTC	CSVESSGGLMKEQFF
TRBV25-1	TRBD1	15	-	TRBJ1-4	TGTGCCAGCAGTGAAAGGGGGCAGTTTAATGAAAAACTGTTTTTT	CASSERGQFNEKLFF
TRBV9	-	16	-	TRBJ2-3	TGTGCCAGCAGCGTAGCCCCTAGCGTGAGCACAGATACGCAGTATTTT	CASSVAPSVSTDTQYF
TRBV29-1	-	13	-	TRBJ2-3	TGCAGCGTTAGAAGGGCGGCGGACGATACGCAGTATTTT	CSVRRAADDTQYF
TRBV5-1	-	15	-	TRBJ2-7	TGCGCCAGCAGCTTGTTTGCGGGAAGCTCCTACGAGCAGTACTTC	CASSLFAGSSYEQYF
TRBV30	TRBD1	13	-	TRBJ1-5	TGTGCCTGGGACAGGGAAAGAGGTCAGCCCCAGCATTTT	CAWDRERGQPQHF
TRBV7-2	-	14	few	TRBJ2-7	TGTGCCAGCAGCTTGGTAGCGAGCTCCTACGAGCAGTACTTC	CASSLVASSYEQYF
TRBV4-3	TRBD1	16	few	TRBJ2-1	TGCGCCAGCAGCCAAGATAGACAGGGCTCCTACAATGAGCAGTTCTTC	CASSQDRQGSYNEQFF
TRBV6-5	TRBD1	14	-	TRBJ1-5	TGTGCCAGCAGCCTCCTGACAGGGATGGAGCCCCAGCATTTT	CASSLLTGMEPQHF
TRBV27	-	13	few	TRBJ2-1	TGTGCCAGCAGTTTAAGAGGGTTTAATGAGCAGTTCTTC	CASSLRGFNEQFF
TRBV7-9	TRBD1	14	few	TRBJ1-4	TGTGCCAGCAGCTTGACAGGGGTCGGTGAAAAACTGTTTTTT	CASSLTGVGEKLFF
TRBV4-3	-	15	once	TRBJ2-7	TGCGCCAGCAGCCAAGATAATTGGCCTTCCTACGAGCAGTACTTC	CASSQDNWPSYEQYF
TRBV29-1	TRBD1	13	few	TRBJ1-2	TGCAGCGGTGGACAGGGGAGAGGCTATGGCTACACCTTC	CSGGQGRGYGYTF
TRBV25-1	-	14	-	TRBJ1-4	TGTGCCAGCAGTGAACCGGGACTTAATGAAAAACTGTTTTTT	CASSEPGLNEKLFF
TRBV18	-	13	-	TRBJ1-1	TGTGCCAGCTCACCCAAACGGAACACTGAAGCTTTCTTT	CASSPKRNTEAFF
TRBV5-6	-	14	once	TRBJ2-7	TGTGCCAGCAGCTTGTACGCAGGGACCTACGAGCAGTACTTC	CASSLYAGTYEQYF
TRBV9	TRBD2	14	-	TRBJ2-3	TGTGCCAGCAGCGCTATAGCGGGCGCAGATACGCAGTATTTT	CASSAIAGADTQYF
TRBV27	-	15	few	TRBJ2-7	TGTGCCAGCAGTTTATCGCCGGGACGCTCCTACGAGCAGTACTTC	CASSLSPGRSYEQYF
TRBV5-1	-	15	few	TRBJ2-7	TGCGCCAGCAGCTTGGCGACTGCAGTGGCGAACGAGCAGTACTTC	CASSLATAVANEQYF
TRBV7-9	-	14	-	TRBJ2-2	TGTGCCAGCAGCTTGGCAGAGTCCACCGGGGAGCTGTTTTTT	CASSLAESTGELFF
TRBV7-7	TRBD2	15	few	TRBJ2-1	TGTGCCAGCAGCTTAGTCGCGGGAGGTAGCGATGAGCAGTTCTTC	CASSLVAGGSDEQFF
TRBV29-1	TRBD2	13	few	TRBJ2-7	TGCAGCGTGCAAGGACTAGCGGGATACGAGCAGTACTTC	CSVQGLAGYEQYF
TRBV30	TRBD1	15	-	TRBJ2-7	TGTGCCTGGAGCGCGGACAGGGGGCTTCCCTACGAGCAGTACTTC	CAWSADRGLPYEQYF
TRBV14	TRBD2	17	few	TRBJ2-1	TGTGCCAGCAGCCACCTCCCACTAGCGGGCTCCTACAATGAGCAGTTCTTC	CASSHLPLAGSYNEQFF
TRBV25-1	-	15	-	TRBJ2-5	TGTGCCAGCAGTGAATGGGGGACTTCTTCCGAGACCCAGTACTTC	CASSEWGTSSETQYF
TRBV25-1	-	15	-	TRBJ2-4	TGTGCCAGCAGTGACTCGGGGGAGGCCAAAAACATTCAGTACTTC	CASSDSGEAKNIQYF
TRBV4-2	-	13	-	TRBJ2-5	TGTGCCAGCAGCCAAGAGCGTCAAGAGACCCAGTACTTC	CASSQERQETQYF
TRBV4-1	-	16	few	TRBJ2-5	TGCGCCAGCAGCCAAGTGGGTATTGATCCCAGGGAGACCCAGTACTTC	CASSQVGIDPRETQYF
TRBV10-3	TRBD1	15	-	TRBJ2-7	TGTGCCATCAGTCGGCCCGGGACAGGGAAATACGAGCAGTACTTC	CAISRPGTGKYEQYF
TRBV7-9	-	15	few	TRBJ2-5	TGTGCCAGCAGCTTCCCCACGGGGGGCAAAGAGACCCAGTACTTC	CASSFPTGGKETQYF
TRBV6-5	-	15	-	TRBJ2-2	TGTGCCAGCAGTTACATCGCAGGAATATCCGGGGAGCTGTTTTTT	CASSYIAGISGELFF
TRBV7-2	-	14	-	TRBJ2-5	TGTGCCAGCAGCCTGACTACTTGGGGGGAGACCCAGTACTTC	CASSLTTWGETQYF
TRBV7-9	TRBD2	15	-	TRBJ2-5	TGTGCCAGCAGCCTTATTGGGCTAGCGGGAGAGACCCAGTACTTC	CASSLIGLAGETQYF
TRBV30	TRBD2	13	-	TRBJ2-7	TGTGCCTGGAGCCCCAGGCGGGAGTACGAGCAGTACTTC	CAWSPRREYEQYF
TRBV11-2	-	14	few	TRBJ2-7	TGTGCCAGCAGTACGGTCCAACTCTTACGCGAGCAGTACTTC	CASSTVQLLREQYF